The sequence of this T cell receptor beta chain was determined in a study of T-cell reconstitution after alpha-beta-depleted transplantation in children. Unique molecular identifiers were used in preparing the TCRbeta library. TCRdb used MiXCR to reprocess the PCR reads, holding one entry per CDR3 protein. The data show fewer than 400,000 distinct CDR3 sequences, with roughly 21% seen just once and approximately 3.9% held by the top ten. This CDR3 contains 15 residues. Germline CDR1 is DFQATT and CDR2 is SNEGSKA (reference sequence). Trimming removed 2 bases at V and 9 bases at J, with 17 bases between.

Material: PBMCs from the stem cell graft donor, obtained from the stem cell graft. The J gene is TRBJ1-6, the V gene TRBV20-1; weak D call: TRBD1 (5 bases). The TCR originated in a human donor who donated a stem cell graft to a child with acute myeloid leukemia. CDR3 loop: CSARPLGGRGSPLHF. In DNA form, the CDR3 reads TGCAGTGCTAGACCCCTGGGGGGTCGGGGTTCACCCCTCCACTTT.